These 9 T cell receptor beta chains share one sample of origin, sequenced in a study of shared clonotypes between healthy human individuals. Sequenced by immunoSEQ multiplex PCR; TCRdb stores in-frame clones only, minus some. The data show 950,000 to 1,300,000 clones, approximately 76% seen once. Sequencing input: memory CD4+ T cells sorted from blood. Subset denoted: CD45RA-negative fraction. The receptors stem from a man between 18 and 35 years old in good health.

This chain uses TRBV7-9 with TRBJ1-1; D unclear. The V end lost 5 bases, the J end lost 5 bases, and 9 bases lay between the germline ends. This CDR3 has 12 residues. CDR1 is SEHNR, CDR2 FQNEAQ, per germline (reference sequence). CDR3 nucleotide sequence: TGTGCCAGCAGCGTGCAGGAAACTGAAGCTTTCTTT. Its translation: CASSVQETEAFF.

This clone was detected ten times or more. The genes are TRBV9 and TRBJ2-7, with 10 positions matching TRBD1. Trimming took 4 bases from V and 4 from J; bases not matched to a gene: 8. Germline values: CDR1 SGDLS, CDR2 YYNGEE. This CDR3 spans 15 amino acids. The CDR3 coding sequence is TGTGCCAGCAGCCCGAACCCGGACAGGGGGTACGAGCAGTACTTC. Translation gives CASSPNPDRGYEQYF.

This chain connects TRBV6-1 to TRBJ2-7; the D gene is possibly TRBD2 (5 bases). There are 14 residues in the CDR3. V was pared by 10 bases and J by 2 bases, with 18 bases between. The germline CDR1 and CDR2 sequences are MNHNS and SASEGT. DNA for the CDR3: TGTGCCACCGCCTCGGCGGGTAATGCCTACGAGCAGTACTTC. Protein sequence: CATASAGNAYEQYF.

The V gene is TRBV2, the J gene TRBJ1-1; D is perhaps TRBD1 (6 bases). CDR3 size: 12 residues. V was cut by 5 bases and J by 7 bases, with 11 bases left in between. The germline V gene encodes CDR1 SNHLY and CDR2 FYNNEI. CDR3 region: CASSKGGIEAFF. The CDR3, as DNA: TGTGCCAGCAGTAAGGGGGGAATTGAAGCTTTCTTT.

V is TRBV7-9 and J is TRBJ2-5, with no clear D. The CDR3 is 13 amino acids. Germline lookup yields CDR1 SEHNR and CDR2 FQNEAQ (reference sequence). Trimming shortened V by 0 bases and J by 5 bases, and 7 bases separated the two germline ends. CDR3 loop: CASSLAGIETQYF. CDR3 nucleotides: TGTGCCAGCAGCTTAGCGGGGATTGAGACCCAGTACTTC.

V and J are TRBV18 and TRBJ1-1; possible D gene TRBD1, 6 bases. The germline gives CDR1 KGHSH, CDR2 LQKENI. Trimming pared 5 bases from V and 0 bases from J, leaving 16 bases between. The CDR3 totals 16 residues. The CDR3 nucleotides read TGTGCCAGCTCAGTCGCGGGGGCCCACATGAACACTGAAGCTTTCTTT. It encodes CASSVAGAHMNTEAFF.

J is TRBJ2-3 and V is TRBV7-9, with 7 bases lining up with TRBD1. The CDR3 has 17 residues. Germline-derived CDR1 and CDR2 are SEHNR and FQNEAQ (reference sequence). With 5 bases clipped from V and 2 bases from J, the junction kept 13 bases outside the gene matches. CDR3 bases: TGTGCCAGCAGCCCAGGCCCCCGGACAGGAGACACAGATACGCAGTATTTT. Its protein is CASSPGPRTGDTDTQYF.

This clone was observed a few times. This sequence joins TRBV11-2 and TRBJ2-7; no clear D gene. V was trimmed by 3 bases and J by 0 bases, leaving 12 bases between them. CDR3 length equals 15 residues. CDR1 SGHAT and CDR2 FQNNGV come from the germline V gene. CDR3 DNA: TGTGCCAGCAGCTTGGGCAGCGTACCCTCCTACGAGCAGTACTTC. As protein: CASSLGSVPSYEQYF.

This sequence joins TRBV5-6 and TRBJ1-1; 7 bases align to TRBD1. The J segment lost 4 bases and the V segment lost 3 bases, leaving 12 bases of the junction unmatched. This CDR3 is built from 16 residues. Germline CDR1 is SGHDT and CDR2 is YYEEEE. For the CDR3, the DNA is TGTGCCAGCAGCTCGGTCAAATCAGGGGGAAGCACTGAAGCTTTCTTT. Residues: CASSSVKSGGSTEAFF.